This T cell receptor (beta chain) was identified in a study of T cell changes during pregnancy in multiple sclerosis. Only in-frame clones appear in the TCRdb table, and some are missing; sequencing was by immunoSEQ multiplex PCR. The data show 40,000 to 55,000 clones, around 94% seen once. This TCR was recovered from a female donor with multiple sclerosis, enrolled in a pregnancy study. This specimen was CD4+ T cells from peripheral blood mononuclear cells, taken before pregnancy.

This CDR3 is CAWSHLQGDQPQHF. For the CDR3, the DNA is TGTGCCTGGAGTCACCTACAGGGCGATCAGCCCCAGCATTTT. The genes are TRBV30 and TRBJ1-5, with a weak D call TRBD1 (6 bases). CDR3 length equals 14 residues. Deletions cut 2 bases from V and 5 bases from J, with 13 bases between. Germline V gene sequence: CDR1 GTSNPN, CDR2 SVGIG (reference sequence).